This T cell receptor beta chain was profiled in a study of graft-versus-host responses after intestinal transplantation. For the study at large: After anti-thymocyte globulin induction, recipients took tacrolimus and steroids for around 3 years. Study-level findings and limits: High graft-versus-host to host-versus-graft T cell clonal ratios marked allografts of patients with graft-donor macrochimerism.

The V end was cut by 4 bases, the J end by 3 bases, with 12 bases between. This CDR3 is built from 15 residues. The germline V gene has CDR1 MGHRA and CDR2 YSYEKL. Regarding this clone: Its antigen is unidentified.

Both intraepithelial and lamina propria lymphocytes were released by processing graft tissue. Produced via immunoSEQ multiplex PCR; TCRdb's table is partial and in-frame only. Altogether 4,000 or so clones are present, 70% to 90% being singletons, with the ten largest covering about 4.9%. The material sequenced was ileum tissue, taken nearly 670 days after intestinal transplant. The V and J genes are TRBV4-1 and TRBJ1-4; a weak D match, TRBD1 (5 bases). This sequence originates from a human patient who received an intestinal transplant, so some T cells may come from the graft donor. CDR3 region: CASSPTGGPNEKLFF. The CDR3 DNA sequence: TGCGCCAGCAGCCCCACAGGCGGTCCTAATGAAAAACTGTTTTTT.